This T cell receptor (beta chain) comes out of a study of CD8 T cells in ankylosing spondylitis. Study observations and caveats: In ankylosing spondylitis patients, matched synovial fluid reportedly showed significant enrichment of disease-linked clones.

There are many counts of this clonotype. Its antigen remains unknown. Quantitative molecular-barcoded 5'-RACE generated the TCR beta libraries. TCRdb independently ran MiXCR on the 5' RACE reads; one entry per CDR3 protein. The data contain about 170,000 distinct CDR3 sequences, approximately 16% of them singletons. CDR1 is SGHDN, CDR2 FVKESK, per germline. This CDR3 contains 14 residues. V shed 3 bases and J shed 2 bases, with 7 bases lying between them. Material for sequencing was blood, either unsorted or a sorted T cell fraction (not recorded which). J is TRBJ2-2 and V is TRBV14; no reliable D call. The receptor's source is a male donor with ankylosing spondylitis or in good health (not recorded which). The DNA for the CDR3 is TGTGCCAGCAGCCACGAGGCCAACACCGGGGAGCTGTTTTTT. Amino acids: CASSHEANTGELFF.